These 26 T cell receptor beta chains were all obtained from the same sample, sequenced in a study of T cells in Graves' hyperthyroidism and ophthalmopathy. RNA transcripts were the template for amplifying TCR beta CDR3 regions. Researchers ran a first-round RT-PCR on the TCR CDR3 using the HTBI primer set. TCRdb reprocessed the multiplex PCR reads with MiXCR, giving one entry per CDR3 protein. Here the sample spans 600,000 to 650,000 distinct CDR3 sequences, 15% to 20% being singletons. Source material: blood. These receptors originate from a woman under 40 with Graves' hyperthyroidism.

The chain recombines TRBV29-1 with TRBJ1-2; 10 bases are shared with TRBD1. Trimming cost V 7 bases and J 4 bases; bases outside gene matches: 6. Germline lookup yields CDR1 SQVTM and CDR2 ANQGSEA. There are 13 residues in the CDR3. The chain's CDR3 is CSARDRGLYGYTF. The DNA for the CDR3 is TGCAGCGCCCGGGACAGGGGCCTCTATGGCTACACCTTC. Supplemented by reference TRBV29-1 and TRBJ1-2, the full variable domain reads SAVISQKPSRDICQRGTSLTIQCQVDSQVTMMFWYRQQPGQSLTLIATANQGSEATYESGFVIDKFPISRPNLTFSTLTVSNMSPEDSSIYLCSARDRGLYGYTFGSGTRLTVV.

This chain uses TRBV9 with TRBJ1-4; 8 nucleotides line up with TRBD1. CDR1 SGDLS and CDR2 YYNGEE come from the germline V gene. The length of the CDR3 is 15 residues. After removal of 2 bases from V and 8 bases from J, the junction contained 8 bases not matched to a gene. The CDR3 here is CASSVGKDRVEKLFF. The CDR3 coding sequence is TGTGCCAGCAGCGTTGGGAAGGACAGGGTCGAAAAACTGTTTTTT.

This chain connects TRBV5-1 to TRBJ1-6; no firm D call. The CDR3 is made up of 14 amino acids. With 2 bases removed from V and 10 bases from J, the gap between germline ends came to 13 bases. Germline CDR1 is SGHRS and CDR2 is YFSETQ. The CDR3 DNA sequence: TGCGCCAGCAGCTTCGGCACGATAGAATCACCCCTCCACTTT. Its translation is CASSFGTIESPLHF.

With respect to this clonotype: The junction and the germline gene differ at one end; a read error may be behind it. The genes are TRBV12-3 or TRBV12-4 and TRBJ1-2, with TRBD1 matching 7 bases. This CDR3 is 15 amino acids long. CDR3 region: CTSSLAGTANYGYTF. The CDR3 region has the DNA TGTACCAGCAGTTTAGCCGGGACAGCTAACTATGGCTACACCTTC.

This clonotype was observed a handful of times. The V gene is TRBV10-3, the J gene TRBJ2-7; the D is unclear. Trimming removed 2 bases from V and 3 bases from J, with 11 bases in between. The CDR3 consists of 14 residues. CDR1 is ENHRY and CDR2 is SYGVKD in the germline V gene. The CDR3 is CAISELSTVYEQYF. CDR3 in DNA: TGTGCCATCAGTGAGCTTAGTACAGTCTACGAGCAGTACTTC.

This clonotype occurred a few times. The chain joins TRBV19 to TRBJ1-1; unclear D gene. Germline V gene lookup returns CDR1 LNHDA and CDR2 SQIVND (reference sequence). This CDR3 has 12 residues. V was pared by 4 bases and J by 5 bases, with 8 bases between. In nucleotides, the CDR3 is TGTGCCAGTAGTAACCCGGGAACTGAAGCTTTCTTT. It yields the protein CASSNPGTEAFF. Complete variable domain (other parts from reference TRBV19 and TRBJ1-1): DGGITQSPKYLFRKEGQNVTLSCEQNLNHDAMYWYRQDPGQGLRLIYYSQIVNDFQKGDIAEGYSVSREKKESFPLTVTSAQKNPTAFYLCASSNPGTEAFFGQGTRLTVV.

In this sample, this clonotype turned up many times. The J gene is TRBJ1-1, the V gene TRBV19, with 9 bases that match TRBD1. The CDR3 spans 13 residues. V dropped 6 bases and J dropped 5; count of bases not matched to a gene: 4. CDR1 is LNHDA and CDR2 is SQIVND in the germline V gene (reference sequence). The CDR3, as DNA: TGTGCCAGTAGCACAGGGGGCGCGACTGAAGCTTTCTTT. It is translated as CASSTGGATEAFF.

This clonotype was counted at least ten times. The gene calls are TRBV7-2 and TRBJ2-1, with 8 bases identical to TRBD2. CDR1 and CDR2 (germline): SGHTA, FQGNSA. V lost 3 bases, J lost 9 bases, and 10 bases stayed unmatched. The CDR3 totals 15 residues. CDR3 DNA: TGTGCCAGCAGCTTGGAAGGACTAGCTAACTTTGAGCAGTTCTTC. Encoded protein: CASSLEGLANFEQFF.

This clonotype was seen many times. V usage is TRBV27 and J usage is TRBJ2-7, with D possibly being TRBD1 or TRBD2 (5 bases each). This CDR3 is 13 amino acids long. The V and J ends lost 2 bases and 6 bases respectively, with 11 bases between them. Per germline, CDR1 MNHEY and CDR2 SMNVEV (reference sequence). The CDR3 nucleotides read TGTGCCAGCAGTTTAAATGTGGGGACCGAGCAGTACTTC. Translated, it gives CASSLNVGTEQYF.

Many counts were recorded for this clonotype. This chain uses TRBV29-1 with TRBJ1-1, with TRBD1 as a possible D gene (5 bases). Germline CDR1 and CDR2: SQVTM and ANQGSEA. V dropped 4 bases and J dropped 1 base, with 13 bases sitting between them. This CDR3 is 14 amino acids long. CDR3 in amino acids: CSVAYSGRNTEAFF. DNA of the CDR3: TGCAGCGTTGCTTATTCGGGACGGAACACTGAAGCTTTCTTT.

The chain carries TRBV24-1 and TRBJ2-1; tentatively, D is TRBD1 (6 bases). The CDR3 runs 16 residues. Germline CDR1 is KGHDR and CDR2 is SFDVKD. The V and J ends lost 4 bases and 7 bases respectively, with 19 bases between them. CDR3 bases: TGTGCCACCAGTGACTCCCGGGACACTTTTTTGAATGAGCAGTTCTTC. Its protein is CATSDSRDTFLNEQFF.

This clonotype was seen only a few times. The rearrangement uses TRBV4-2 and TRBJ2-3, with 9 bases lining up with TRBD2. CDR3 length: 16 residues. Germline V lookup: CDR1 LGHNA, CDR2 YNFKEQ. V trimming: 3 bases; J trimming: 1 base; junction bases outside the gene matches: 5. CDR3 nucleotides: TGTGCCAGCAGCCAGGCAGCGGGAGGTGGCACAGATACGCAGTATTTT. Translating gives CASSQAAGGGTDTQYF.

Ten or more counts support this clonotype. The chain couples TRBV6-2 or TRBV6-3 to TRBJ2-7; 11 bases match TRBD2. The CDR3 loop spans 13 amino acids. Germline V gene sequence: CDR1 MNHEY, CDR2 SVGEGT. V trimming: 8 bases; J trimming: 3 bases; junction bases outside the gene matches: 3. CDR3 loop: CASRGTSGYEQYF. The CDR3 bases are TGTGCCAGCCGGGGGACTAGCGGCTACGAGCAGTACTTC.

This clonotype was recorded many times. The rearrangement joins TRBV2 to TRBJ2-3; 15 nucleotides align to TRBD2. The CDR3 contains 19 residues. Trimming took 4 bases from V and 4 from J; bases not matched to a gene: 12. Germline V gene sequence: CDR1 SNHLY, CDR2 FYNNEI. The CDR3 DNA reads TGTGCCAGCAGTGGGACTAGCGGGAGGGCCAGACTCGTCCCAGATACGCAGTATTTT. Translated: CASSGTSGRARLVPDTQYF.

The chain uses TRBV4-1 and TRBJ2-7, with unresolved D. CDR1 MGHRA and CDR2 YSYEKL come from the germline V gene. This CDR3 comprises 14 residues. Between the trimmed V and J ends, which lost 4 bases and 0 bases, there was a span of 10 bases. DNA of the CDR3: TGCGCCAGCAGCCGATCCGTGAGCTCCTACGAGCAGTACTTC. It specifies CASSRSVSSYEQYF.

The gene calls are TRBV9 and TRBJ2-1; 9 nucleotides agree with TRBD2. V gave up 4 bases and J gave up 3 bases; unmatched junction bases: 14. This CDR3 has 18 amino acids. Germline V CDR1 and CDR2: SGDLS, YYNGEE. The CDR3 DNA sequence: TGTGCCAGCAGCCCTCGATCTACCGGGACTAGCTTCTACAATGAGCAGTTCTTC. Translating it yields CASSPRSTGTSFYNEQFF.

As to this clonotype: A much more abundant neighbour one base away suggests this may be a read error. This chain joins TRBV2 and TRBJ1-1, with D perhaps matching TRBD1 (6 bases). V gave up 8 bases and J gave up 7 bases, with 17 bases separating them. The germline gives CDR1 SNHLY, CDR2 FYNNEI. CDR3 size: 13 residues. CDR3: CASGTSGESEAFF. CDR3 sequence (DNA): TGTGCCAGCGGTACGTCAGGGGAAAGTGAAGCTTTCTTT.

This rearrangement joins TRBV5-1 to TRBJ2-7; perhaps TRBD2 as D (6 bases). With 4 bases removed from V and 2 bases from J, the gap between germline ends came to 13 bases. Germline V gives CDR1 SGHRS, CDR2 YFSETQ. The CDR3 runs 14 residues. CDR3 in DNA: TGCGCCAGCAGCATGGCAACTAGCACCTACGAGCAGTACTTC. Amino acids: CASSMATSTYEQYF.

This clonotype was seen repeatedly, ten times or more. This chain uses TRBV28 with TRBJ2-5; perhaps TRBD2 as D (6 bases). This CDR3 region has 17 residues. Germline assignment: CDR1 MDHEN and CDR2 SYDVKM. V was shortened by 2 bases and J by 2 bases, with 18 bases between the two germline ends. The CDR3: CASSLRARLVGQETQYF. The CDR3 bases are TGTGCCAGCAGTTTAAGGGCTAGACTAGTAGGGCAAGAGACCCAGTACTTC.

This clonotype was observed a few times. The chain employs TRBV6-1 and TRBJ2-5; TRBD2 might be the D (6 bases). V was pared by 6 bases and J by 1 base, with 15 bases between. The CDR3 sequence is 15 residues long. Germline V CDR1 and CDR2: MNHNS, SASEGT. The CDR3 spells CASSPLGGSQETQYF. The CDR3 DNA reads as TGTGCCAGCAGCCCCCTAGGAGGGTCCCAAGAGACCCAGTACTTC.

The chain is built from TRBV7-9 and TRBJ2-2; 12 nucleotides agree with TRBD2. There are 16 residues in the CDR3. CDR1 is SEHNR and CDR2 is FQNEAQ in the germline V gene (reference sequence). Germline trimming cut 5 bases from V and 5 bases from J; bases unmatched to any gene: 6. CDR3 nucleotides: TGTGCCAGCAGCCCCCCGACTAGCGGGGGAACCGGGGAGCTGTTTTTT. Encoded protein: CASSPPTSGGTGELFF.

This clonotype was counted only a few times. This sequence joins TRBV29-1 and TRBJ1-1; D ambiguous. From germline, CDR1 is SQVTM and CDR2 ANQGSEA. The germline V and J ends were trimmed by 2 bases and 4 bases, with 11 bases remaining between them. The CDR3 has 13 residues. This CDR3 reads CSVEHRLITEAFF. The CDR3 nucleotides are TGCAGCGTTGAACACCGTTTGATCACTGAAGCTTTCTTT.

This clonotype was observed a few times. This rearrangement joins TRBV27 to TRBJ2-5; 12 nucleotides align to TRBD1. Germline loops: CDR1 MNHEY, CDR2 SMNVEV (reference sequence). The CDR3 extends over 15 amino acids. Germline trimming cut 6 bases from V and 7 bases from J; bases unmatched to any gene: 9. The CDR3 reads CASRVGDRGRGTQYF. Written as DNA, the CDR3 is TGTGCCAGCAGGGTAGGGGACAGGGGGCGAGGGACCCAGTACTTC.

V is TRBV3-1 and J is TRBJ1-1, with D hard to call. The CDR3 spans 17 residues. Germline assignment: CDR1 LGHDT and CDR2 YNNKEL (reference sequence). V was trimmed by 1 base and J by 0 bases, leaving 15 bases between them. The CDR3 reads CASSQAPRRGMNTEAFF. The CDR3 nucleotides read TGTGCCAGCAGCCAAGCTCCCCGGAGAGGGATGAACACTGAAGCTTTCTTT.

This clonotype was counted at least ten times. The chain recombines TRBV20-1 with TRBJ1-1, with a tentative D call TRBD1 (5 bases). V was pared by 5 bases and J by 7 bases, with 17 bases between. The CDR3 totals 13 residues. The germline gives CDR1 DFQATT, CDR2 SNEGSKA (reference sequence). The CDR3 region is CSAAQLSQVEAFF. The CDR3 DNA reads TGCAGTGCTGCCCAACTATCACAGGTTGAAGCTTTCTTT.

The genes are TRBV13 and TRBJ2-5; D could derive from TRBD1 or TRBD2 (5 bases each). Germline loops: CDR1 PRHDT, CDR2 FYEKMQ (reference sequence). The length of the CDR3 is 16 residues. V was shortened by 0 bases and J by 5 bases, with 16 bases between the two germline ends. The CDR3 region is CASSLGLREEGETQYF. As DNA, the CDR3 is TGTGCCAGCAGCTTAGGCCTGAGGGAAGAGGGGGAGACCCAGTACTTC.